This TCR beta chain derives from a study of T-cell reconstitution after alpha-beta-depleted transplantation in children. Broader study findings: Newly produced T cells mostly provided counts and TCRbeta diversity after one year, as hyperexpanded clones declined. Surviving recipient T cells and thymic progenitors underlay high day-60 TCRbeta diversity in some patients. About two months after transplant, alpha-beta T cells reportedly came from several hundred expanded graft clones.

This clonotype appeared many times. Its matching antigen is unknown. The CDR3 has 11 amino acids. Trimming removed 7 bases at V and 7 bases at J, with 8 bases between. Per the germline V gene, CDR1 is MDHEN and CDR2 is SYDVKM. Unique molecular identifiers were used to barcode this TCRbeta library. TCRdb re-analysed the PCR reads in MiXCR, keeping a single row per CDR3 protein. The data hold a few hundred thousand distinct CDR3 sequences, with around 46% observed a single time. The sequenced sample was PBMCs, obtained before TCRalphabeta/CD19-depleted stem cell transplant. The TCR sequence derives from a girl aged 2-10 years with aplastic anemia, due to receive a stem cell transplant. The chain recombines TRBV28 with TRBJ2-1; no reliable D call. CDR3 protein: CASNLGNEQFF. The CDR3 DNA follows: TGTGCCAGCAATCTAGGAAATGAGCAGTTCTTC.